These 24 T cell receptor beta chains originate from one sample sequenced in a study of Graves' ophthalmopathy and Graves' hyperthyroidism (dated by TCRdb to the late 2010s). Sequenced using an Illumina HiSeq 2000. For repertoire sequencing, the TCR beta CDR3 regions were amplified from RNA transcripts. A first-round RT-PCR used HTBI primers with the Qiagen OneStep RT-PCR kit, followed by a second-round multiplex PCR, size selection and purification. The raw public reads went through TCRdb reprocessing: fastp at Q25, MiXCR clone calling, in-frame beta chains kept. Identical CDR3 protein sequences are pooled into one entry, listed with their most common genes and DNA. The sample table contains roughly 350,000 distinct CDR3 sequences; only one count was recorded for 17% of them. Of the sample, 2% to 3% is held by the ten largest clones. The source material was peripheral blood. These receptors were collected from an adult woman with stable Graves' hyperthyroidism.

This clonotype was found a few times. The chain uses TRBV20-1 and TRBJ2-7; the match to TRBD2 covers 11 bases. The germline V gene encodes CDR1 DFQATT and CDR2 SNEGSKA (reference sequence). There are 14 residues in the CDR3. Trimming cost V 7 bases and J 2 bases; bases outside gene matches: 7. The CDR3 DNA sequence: TGCAGTGTCAGGACTAGCGGGTACACCTACGAGCAGTACTTC. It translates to CSVRTSGYTYEQYF.

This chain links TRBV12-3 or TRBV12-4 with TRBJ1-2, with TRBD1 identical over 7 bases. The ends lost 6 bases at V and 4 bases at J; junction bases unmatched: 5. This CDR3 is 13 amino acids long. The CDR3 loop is CASRGGQFYGYTF. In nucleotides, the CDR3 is TGTGCCAGCAGGGGGGGACAGTTCTATGGCTACACCTTC.

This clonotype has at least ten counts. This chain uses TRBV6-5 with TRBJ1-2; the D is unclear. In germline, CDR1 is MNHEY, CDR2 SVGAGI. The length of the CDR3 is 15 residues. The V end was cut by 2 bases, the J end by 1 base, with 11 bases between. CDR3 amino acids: CASSYLLGRNYGYTF. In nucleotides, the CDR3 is TGTGCCAGCAGTTACCTGTTGGGTCGTAACTATGGCTACACCTTC.

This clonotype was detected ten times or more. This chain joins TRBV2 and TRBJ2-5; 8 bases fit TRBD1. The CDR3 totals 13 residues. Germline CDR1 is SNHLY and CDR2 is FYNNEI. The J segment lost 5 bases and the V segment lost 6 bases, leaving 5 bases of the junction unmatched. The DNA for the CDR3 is TGTGCCAGCAGGGCCAGGGGGCTTGAGACCCAGTACTTC. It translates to CASRARGLETQYF. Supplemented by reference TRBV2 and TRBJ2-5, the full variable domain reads EPEVTQTPSHQVTQMGQEVILRCVPISNHLYFYWYRQILGQKVEFLVSFYNNEISEKSEIFDDQFSVERPDGSNFTLKIRSTKLEDSAMYFCASRARGLETQYFGPGTRLLVL.

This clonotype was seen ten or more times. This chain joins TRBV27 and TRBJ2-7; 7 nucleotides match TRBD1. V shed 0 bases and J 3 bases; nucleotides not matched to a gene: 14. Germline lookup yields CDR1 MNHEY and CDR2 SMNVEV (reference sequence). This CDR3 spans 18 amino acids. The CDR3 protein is CASSLSSFPGQTLYEQYF. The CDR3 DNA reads TGTGCCAGCAGTTTATCATCTTTCCCGGGACAGACCCTCTACGAGCAGTACTTC.

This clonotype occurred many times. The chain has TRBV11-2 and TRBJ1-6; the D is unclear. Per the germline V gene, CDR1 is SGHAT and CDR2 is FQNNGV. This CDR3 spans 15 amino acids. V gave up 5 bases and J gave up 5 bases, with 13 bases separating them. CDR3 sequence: CASSLRGPDNSPLHF. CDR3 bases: TGTGCCAGCAGCCTCCGTGGGCCGGATAATTCACCCCTCCACTTT.

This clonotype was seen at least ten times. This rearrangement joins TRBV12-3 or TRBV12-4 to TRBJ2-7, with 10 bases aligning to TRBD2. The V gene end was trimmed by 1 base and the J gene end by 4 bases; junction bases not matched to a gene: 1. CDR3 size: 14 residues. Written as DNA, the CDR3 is TGTGCCAGCAGTTTAGGACTAGCGGGTTACGAGCAGTACTTC. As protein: CASSLGLAGYEQYF.

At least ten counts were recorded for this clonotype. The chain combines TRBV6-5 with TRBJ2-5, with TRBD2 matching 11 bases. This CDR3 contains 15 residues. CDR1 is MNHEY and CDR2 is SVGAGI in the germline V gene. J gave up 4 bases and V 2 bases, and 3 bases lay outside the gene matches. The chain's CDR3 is CASSYGSGRGETQYF. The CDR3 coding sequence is TGTGCCAGCAGTTACGGTAGCGGGAGGGGAGAGACCCAGTACTTC.

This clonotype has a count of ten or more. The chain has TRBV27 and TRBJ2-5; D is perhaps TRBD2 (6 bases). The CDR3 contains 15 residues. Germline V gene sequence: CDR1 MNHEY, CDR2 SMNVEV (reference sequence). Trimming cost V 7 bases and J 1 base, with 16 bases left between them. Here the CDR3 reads CASNSAGNSQETQYF. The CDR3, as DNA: TGTGCCAGCAATTCCGCGGGGAACAGCCAAGAGACCCAGTACTTC.

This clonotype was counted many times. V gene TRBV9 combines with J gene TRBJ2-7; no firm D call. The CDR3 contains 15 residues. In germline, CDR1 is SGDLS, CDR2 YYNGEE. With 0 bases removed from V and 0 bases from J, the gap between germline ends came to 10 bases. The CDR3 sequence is CASSVGEGDSYEQYF. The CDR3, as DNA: TGTGCCAGCAGCGTAGGAGAAGGAGACTCCTACGAGCAGTACTTC.

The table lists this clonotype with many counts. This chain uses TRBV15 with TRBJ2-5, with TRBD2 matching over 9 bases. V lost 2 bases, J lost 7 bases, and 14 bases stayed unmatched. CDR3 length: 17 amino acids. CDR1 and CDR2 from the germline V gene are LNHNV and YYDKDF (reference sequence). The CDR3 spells CATSRSRGGAPFVTQYF. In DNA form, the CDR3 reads TGTGCCACCAGCAGATCGCGGGGGGGTGCCCCTTTTGTGACCCAGTACTTC.

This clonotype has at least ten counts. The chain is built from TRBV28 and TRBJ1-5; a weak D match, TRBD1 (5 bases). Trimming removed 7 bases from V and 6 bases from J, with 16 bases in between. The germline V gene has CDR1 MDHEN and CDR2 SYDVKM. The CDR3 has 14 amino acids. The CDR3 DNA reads TGTGCCAGCACACCCGGAGGGACCCCTCAGCCCCAGCATTTT. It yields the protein CASTPGGTPQPQHF.

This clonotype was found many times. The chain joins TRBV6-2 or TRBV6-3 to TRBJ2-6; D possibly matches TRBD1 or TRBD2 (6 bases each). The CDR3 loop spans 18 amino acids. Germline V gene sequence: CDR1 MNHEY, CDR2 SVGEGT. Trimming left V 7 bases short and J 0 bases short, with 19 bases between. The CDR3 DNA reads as TGTGCCAGCACCCGGAGGGACACCACATACTCTGGGGCCAACGTCCTGACTTTC. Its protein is CASTRRDTTYSGANVLTF.

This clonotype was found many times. The CDR3 sequence is CASNPTSGWETQYF. In DNA form, the CDR3 reads TGTGCCAGTAACCCGACTAGCGGCTGGGAGACCCAGTACTTC. The chain is built from TRBV2 and TRBJ2-5, with 9 bases fitting TRBD2. Germline CDR1 and CDR2: SNHLY and FYNNEI. After removal of 9 bases from V and 5 bases from J, the junction contained 10 bases not matched to a gene. This CDR3 is built from 14 residues.

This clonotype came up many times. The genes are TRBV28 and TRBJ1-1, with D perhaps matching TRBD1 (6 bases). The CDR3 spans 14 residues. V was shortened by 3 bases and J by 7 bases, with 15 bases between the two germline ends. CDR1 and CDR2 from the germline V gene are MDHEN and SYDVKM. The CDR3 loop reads CASSLTGITFEAFF. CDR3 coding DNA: TGTGCCAGCAGTTTGACAGGAATCACGTTTGAAGCTTTCTTT.

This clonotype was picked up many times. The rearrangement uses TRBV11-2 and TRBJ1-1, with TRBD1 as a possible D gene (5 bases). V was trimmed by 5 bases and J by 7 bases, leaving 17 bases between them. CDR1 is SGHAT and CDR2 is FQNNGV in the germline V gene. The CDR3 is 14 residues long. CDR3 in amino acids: CASSVGLQGGEAFF. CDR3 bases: TGTGCCAGCAGCGTGGGACTTCAGGGTGGTGAAGCTTTCTTT.

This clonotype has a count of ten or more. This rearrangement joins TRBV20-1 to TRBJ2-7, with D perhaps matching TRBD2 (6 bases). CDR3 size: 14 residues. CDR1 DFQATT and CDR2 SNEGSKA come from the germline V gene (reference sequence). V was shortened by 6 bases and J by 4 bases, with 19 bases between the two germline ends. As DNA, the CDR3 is TGCAGTGCCCTATCGGTAGGTGGAGGGTACGAGCAGTACTTC. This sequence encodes CSALSVGGGYEQYF.

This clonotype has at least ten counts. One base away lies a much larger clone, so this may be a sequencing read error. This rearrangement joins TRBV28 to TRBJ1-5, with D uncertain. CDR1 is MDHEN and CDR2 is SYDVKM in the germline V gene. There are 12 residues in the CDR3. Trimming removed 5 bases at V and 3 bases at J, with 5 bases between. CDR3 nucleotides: TGTGCCAGCAGTGCCGCCAATCAGCCCCAGCATTTT. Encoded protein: CASSAANQPQHF.

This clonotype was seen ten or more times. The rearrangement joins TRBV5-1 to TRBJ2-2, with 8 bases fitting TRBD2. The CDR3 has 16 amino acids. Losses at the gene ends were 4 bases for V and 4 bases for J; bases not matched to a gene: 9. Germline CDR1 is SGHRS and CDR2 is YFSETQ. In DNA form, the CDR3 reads TGCGCCAGCAGCACGCAGGGACTAGTGGCCACCGGGGAGCTGTTTTTT. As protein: CASSTQGLVATGELFF.

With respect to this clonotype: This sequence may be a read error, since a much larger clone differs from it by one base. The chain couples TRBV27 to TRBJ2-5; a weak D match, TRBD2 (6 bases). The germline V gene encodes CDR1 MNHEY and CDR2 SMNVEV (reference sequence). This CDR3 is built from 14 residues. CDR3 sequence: CASREGAGQETKYF. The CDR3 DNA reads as TGTGCCAGCAGAGAGGGAGCGGGTCAAGAGACCAAGTACTTC.

CDR3: CSVERLAFSYNEQFF. The CDR3 DNA follows: TGCAGCGTTGAAAGGCTAGCGTTCTCCTACAATGAGCAGTTCTTC. This chain links TRBV29-1 with TRBJ2-1; a possible D gene is TRBD2 (6 bases). CDR1 SQVTM and CDR2 ANQGSEA come from the germline V gene. Deletions cut 2 bases from V and 0 bases from J, with 11 bases between. The CDR3 is made up of 15 amino acids.

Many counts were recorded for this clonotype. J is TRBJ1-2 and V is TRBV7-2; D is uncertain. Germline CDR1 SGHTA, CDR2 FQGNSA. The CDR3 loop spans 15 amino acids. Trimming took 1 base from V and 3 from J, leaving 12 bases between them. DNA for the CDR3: TGTGCCAGCAGCTTAGTGCCAGGAACAGACTATGGCTACACCTTC. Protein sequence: CASSLVPGTDYGYTF.

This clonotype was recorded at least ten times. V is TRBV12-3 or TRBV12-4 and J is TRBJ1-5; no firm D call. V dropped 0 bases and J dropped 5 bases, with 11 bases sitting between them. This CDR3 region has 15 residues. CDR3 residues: CASSLAQGGYQPQHF. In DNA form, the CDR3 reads TGTGCCAGCAGTTTAGCGCAAGGAGGTTATCAGCCCCAGCATTTT.

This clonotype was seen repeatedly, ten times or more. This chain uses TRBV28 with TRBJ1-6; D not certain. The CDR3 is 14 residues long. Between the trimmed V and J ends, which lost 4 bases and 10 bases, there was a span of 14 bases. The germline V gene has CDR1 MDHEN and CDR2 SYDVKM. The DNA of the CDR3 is TGTGCCAGCAGTTACCCCGCAGTCGCATCACCCCTCCACTTT. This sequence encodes CASSYPAVASPLHF.